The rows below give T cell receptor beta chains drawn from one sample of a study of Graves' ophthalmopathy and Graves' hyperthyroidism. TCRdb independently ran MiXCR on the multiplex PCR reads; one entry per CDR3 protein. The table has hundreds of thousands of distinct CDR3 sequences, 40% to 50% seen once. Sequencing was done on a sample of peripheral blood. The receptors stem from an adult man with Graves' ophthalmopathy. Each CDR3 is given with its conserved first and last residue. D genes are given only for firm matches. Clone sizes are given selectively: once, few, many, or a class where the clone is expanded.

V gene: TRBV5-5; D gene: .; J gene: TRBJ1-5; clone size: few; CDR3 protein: CASSLRQTISSNQPQHF; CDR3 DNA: TGTGCCAGCAGCTTGCGACAGACCATAAGCAGCAATCAGCCCCAGCATTTT
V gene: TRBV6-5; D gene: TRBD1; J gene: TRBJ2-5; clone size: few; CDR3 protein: CASSRQGQETQYF; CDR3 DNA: TGTGCCAGCAGCCGACAGGGGCAGGAGACCCAGTACTTC
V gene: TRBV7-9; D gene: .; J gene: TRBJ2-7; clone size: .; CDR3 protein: CASSSTGTEGGEQYF; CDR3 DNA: TGCGCCAGCAGCAGTACCGGGACTGAGGGCGGGGAGCAGTACTTC
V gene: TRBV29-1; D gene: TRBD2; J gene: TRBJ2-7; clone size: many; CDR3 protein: CSVGLAVRNEQYF; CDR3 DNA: TGCAGCGTTGGACTAGCGGTTCGGAACGAGCAGTACTTC
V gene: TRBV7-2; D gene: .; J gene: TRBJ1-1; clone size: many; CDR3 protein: CASSLERNTEAFF; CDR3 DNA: TGTGCCAGCAGCTTAGAACGGAACACTGAAGCTTTCTTT
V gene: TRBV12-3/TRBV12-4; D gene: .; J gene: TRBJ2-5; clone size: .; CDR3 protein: CASSPPGSAETQYF; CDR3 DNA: TGTGCCAGCAGCCCACCCGGTTCGGCTGAGACCCAGTACTTC
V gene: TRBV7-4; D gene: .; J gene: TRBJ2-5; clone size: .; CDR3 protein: CASSEGGAEKGETQYF; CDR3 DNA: TGTGCCAGCAGCGAAGGGGGGGCAGAGAAGGGAGAGACCCAGTACTTC
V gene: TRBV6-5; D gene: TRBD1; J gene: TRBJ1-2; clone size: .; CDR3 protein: CASRGQGSSEGYTF; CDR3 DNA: TGTGCCAGCAGGGGACAGGGGTCGTCGGAAGGCTACACCTTC
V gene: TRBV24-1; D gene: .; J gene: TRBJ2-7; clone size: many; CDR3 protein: CATSDATAYEQYF; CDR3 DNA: TGTGCCACCAGTGACGCGACAGCCTACGAGCAGTACTTC
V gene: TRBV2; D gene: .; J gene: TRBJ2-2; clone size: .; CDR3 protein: CASSHGGGGATGELFF; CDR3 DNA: TGTGCCAGCAGTCACGGCGGGGGCGGAGCGACCGGGGAGCTGTTTTTT
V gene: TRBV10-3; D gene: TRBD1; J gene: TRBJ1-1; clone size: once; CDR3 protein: CASSYGQGVAEAFF; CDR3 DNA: TGTGCCAGCAGTTATGGTCAGGGGGTGGCTGAAGCTTTCTTT